The 29 T cell receptor beta chains presented below share a single source sample, sequenced in a study of immune evolution from preneoplasia to lung adenocarcinoma. TCRdb's table, derived via immunoSEQ multiplex PCR, lists solely in-frame clones and lacks some. The sample consists of approximately 7,200 clones, 77% of them appearing once. Sequenced material: FFPE lung adenocarcinoma in situ tissue. Receptors were obtained from a person aged 55-80 years with lung adenocarcinoma.

The chain employs TRBV29-1 and TRBJ1-2; 7 bases agree with TRBD1. V was clipped by 4 bases and J by 8 bases; unmatched bases: 10. The CDR3 has 13 residues. CDR1 is SQVTM, CDR2 ANQGSEA, per germline. CDR3 nucleotides: TGCAGCGTTGCTGGGGACAGTCCAACAGGCTACACCTTC. This codes for CSVAGDSPTGYTF.

The chain links TRBV4-1 to TRBJ2-5; D unclear. Per germline, CDR1 MGHRA and CDR2 YSYEKL. The germline V and J ends were trimmed by 1 base and 1 base, with 4 bases remaining between them. The CDR3 runs to 13 residues. Here the CDR3 DNA reads TGCGCCAGCAGCCAAGTGGGCCAAGAGACCCAGTACTTC. Amino acid sequence: CASSQVGQETQYF.

V and J are TRBV19 and TRBJ2-2; D not resolved. There are 13 residues in the CDR3. The germline V gene encodes CDR1 LNHDA and CDR2 SQIVND (reference sequence). V was clipped by 0 bases and J by 3 bases, with 2 bases between them. CDR3 sequence (DNA): TGTGCCAGTAGTATAGACGACACCGGGGAGCTGTTTTTT. Protein sequence: CASSIDDTGELFF. The variable domain in full, completed from reference TRBV19 and TRBJ2-2, reads DGGITQSPKYLFRKEGQNVTLSCEQNLNHDAMYWYRQDPGQGLRLIYYSQIVNDFQKGDIAEGYSVSREKKESFPLTVTSAQKNPTAFYLCASSIDDTGELFFGEGSRLTVL.

This chain connects TRBV6-5 to TRBJ2-7; D might be TRBD1 (6 bases). The germline V and J ends were trimmed by 6 bases and 3 bases, with 15 bases remaining between them. CDR3 length: 14 amino acids. The germline V gene has CDR1 MNHEY and CDR2 SVGAGI. Here the CDR3 reads CASSRQATHYEQYF. For the CDR3, the DNA is TGTGCCAGCAGCCGACAGGCCACCCACTACGAGCAGTACTTC.

The V gene is TRBV4-1, the J gene TRBJ2-1, with D maybe TRBD2 (5 bases). CDR1 and CDR2 from the germline V gene are MGHRA and YSYEKL. Trimming removed 5 bases at V and 2 bases at J, with 13 bases between. CDR3 length equals 15 residues. CDR3 in DNA: TGCGCCAGCAGCTATATGGCGGGCCCCTACAATGAGCAGTTCTTC. This sequence encodes CASSYMAGPYNEQFF.

This chain joins TRBV4-1 and TRBJ2-3; D might be TRBD1 (5 bases). The CDR3 sequence is 18 residues long. Germline values: CDR1 MGHRA, CDR2 YSYEKL. V was pared by 0 bases and J by 5 bases, with 21 bases between. CDR3 region: CASSQDRGPGSGLDTQYF. CDR3 DNA sequence: TGCGCCAGCAGCCAAGACAGAGGTCCAGGGTCCGGCCTAGATACGCAGTATTTT.

Points on this clone: Other DNA sequences of this sample code for an identical CDR3. The rearrangement links TRBV9 to TRBJ1-1, with TRBD1 matching over 7 bases. V was clipped by 0 bases and J by 4 bases; unmatched bases: 3. Looked up from germline, CDR1 is SGDLS and CDR2 is YYNGEE. CDR3 size: 14 residues. The CDR3 coding sequence is TGTGCCAGCAGCGTAGGACAGGGAAGCACTGAAGCTTTCTTT. Translated, it gives CASSVGQGSTEAFF.

Of note for this clone: One end of the junction is discordant with germline, which a read error may explain. This sequence joins TRBV6-1 and TRBJ2-5; possible D gene TRBD1, 5 bases. This CDR3 region has 12 residues. Per germline, CDR1 MNHNS and CDR2 SASEGT. The CDR3 DNA is TGTGCCAGCAGTGAAATCTATAGGGGTCAGCACTTC. Encoded protein: CASSEIYRGQHF.

The chain recombines TRBV4-3 with TRBJ2-3; no definite D call. V dropped 1 base and J dropped 0 bases, with 14 bases sitting between them. The CDR3 is 17 amino acids. Germline V gives CDR1 LGHNA, CDR2 YSLEER. This CDR3 is CASSQGAYQSSTDTQYF. The CDR3 DNA reads as TGCGCCAGCAGCCAAGGGGCGTACCAATCTAGCACAGATACGCAGTATTTT.

The V and J genes are TRBV5-4 and TRBJ1-5; 8 bases map to TRBD1. From germline, CDR1 is SGHNT and CDR2 YYREEE (reference sequence). This CDR3 comprises 14 residues. V was clipped by 9 bases and J by 7 bases; unmatched bases: 12. The CDR3, as DNA: TGTGCCACCTCAGTCTACAGGGGGTCACAGCCCCAGCATTTT. Residues: CATSVYRGSQPQHF.

The chain has TRBV29-1 and TRBJ2-4, with 7 bases fitting TRBD1. Losses at the gene ends were 4 bases for V and 6 bases for J; bases not matched to a gene: 3. CDR3 size: 12 residues. CDR1 SQVTM and CDR2 ANQGSEA come from the germline V gene. CDR3 sequence: CSVGDRVNIQYF. DNA of the CDR3: TGCAGCGTTGGGGACAGAGTAAACATTCAGTACTTC.

The gene calls are TRBV4-2 and TRBJ1-6, with no clear D. The CDR3 is 20 amino acids. CDR1 is LGHNA and CDR2 is YNFKEQ in the germline V gene. Deletions cut 4 bases from V and 7 bases from J, with 29 bases between. CDR3 coding DNA: TGTGCCAGCAGCCGTGATGCGTTTTTTGGGCGGCAAGACCAAAATTCACCCCTCCACTTT. It encodes CASSRDAFFGRQDQNSPLHF.

The chain links TRBV7-2 to TRBJ2-3; perhaps D is TRBD1 or TRBD2 (5 bases each). Trimming removed 4 bases at V and 7 bases at J, with 18 bases between. The germline gives CDR1 SGHTA, CDR2 FQGNSA. This CDR3 has 15 residues. The CDR3 nucleotides are TGTGCCAGCAGCTCATCACGGGACGGTTTGAATACGCAGTATTTT. Protein product: CASSSSRDGLNTQYF.

The chain joins TRBV29-1 to TRBJ2-7; D gene uncertain. Germline-derived CDR1 and CDR2 are SQVTM and ANQGSEA. Trimming took 8 bases from V and 2 from J, leaving 13 bases between them. This CDR3 region has 12 residues. As DNA, the CDR3 is TGCAGCCCCTCCTGGCGAGCCTACGAGCAGTACTTC. It codes for CSPSWRAYEQYF.

This clone was seen a single time. The V call is TRBV9, the J call TRBJ2-1; 8 bases are a match to TRBD2. The CDR3 sequence is 15 residues long. V was clipped by 1 base and J by 7 bases; unmatched bases: 7. Germline CDR1 SGDLS, CDR2 YYNGEE. The CDR3 DNA is TGTGCCAGCAGCGTATTAGCGGGGAGCAATAATGAGCAGTTCTTC. This codes for CASSVLAGSNNEQFF.

The rearrangement links TRBV27 to TRBJ1-6, with D possibly being TRBD1 (5 bases). The CDR3 runs 16 residues. CDR1 is MNHEY and CDR2 is SMNVEV in the germline V gene (reference sequence). Trimming removed 6 bases from V and 8 bases from J, with 20 bases in between. In nucleotides, the CDR3 is TGTGCCAGCAGGATAACGGGGGATACCGGTTATTCACCCCTCCACTTT. Protein product: CASRITGDTGYSPLHF.

The rearrangement uses TRBV9 and TRBJ2-2; 7 bases are shared with TRBD2. This CDR3 is built from 15 residues. The junction had 6 bases not matched to a gene; V was cut back by 1 base and J by 6 bases. The germline V gene has CDR1 SGDLS and CDR2 YYNGEE. CDR3 coding DNA: TGTGCCAGCAGCGTAACGCTGGGGGGGGCCGGGGAGCTGTTTTTT. It codes for CASSVTLGGAGELFF.

The chain links TRBV11-2 to TRBJ2-1, with 12 bases lining up with TRBD2. Trimming cost V 1 base and J 0 bases; bases outside gene matches: 4. Germline CDR1 reads SGHAT; CDR2 reads FQNNGV. The CDR3 runs to 18 residues. The CDR3 is CASSLVTSGGSSYNEQFF. The CDR3 region has the DNA TGTGCCAGCAGCTTAGTTACTAGCGGGGGGAGCTCCTACAATGAGCAGTTCTTC.

This chain uses TRBV4-1 with TRBJ1-1; D unresolved. This CDR3 region has 14 residues. Germline lookup yields CDR1 MGHRA and CDR2 YSYEKL. The V and J ends lost 2 bases and 0 bases respectively, with 7 bases between them. CDR3 sequence: CASSQLGLNTEAFF. The CDR3 DNA reads as TGCGCCAGCAGCCAACTAGGGCTGAACACTGAAGCTTTCTTT.

The V and J genes are TRBV28 and TRBJ1-2, with D possibly matching TRBD1 (6 bases). In germline, CDR1 is MDHEN, CDR2 SYDVKM. The CDR3 is 13 residues long. V shed 6 bases and J shed 4 bases, with 12 bases lying between them. The CDR3 loop reads CASSPTGTYGYTF. CDR3 nucleotides: TGTGCCAGCAGCCCGACAGGCACCTATGGCTACACCTTC.

This clone was seen a few times. This chain connects TRBV15 to TRBJ2-2; perhaps TRBD2 as D (5 bases). This CDR3 is 15 amino acids long. V lost 3 bases and J lost 5, with 13 bases in between. Germline values: CDR1 LNHNV, CDR2 YYDKDF (reference sequence). The CDR3 DNA reads as TGTGCCACCAGCAGGATAATTATAGCGACCGGGGAGCTGTTTTTT. Its translation is CATSRIIIATGELFF.

The V call is TRBV19, the J call TRBJ1-5; D perhaps matches TRBD1 (5 bases). This CDR3 region has 15 residues. In germline, CDR1 is LNHDA, CDR2 SQIVND (reference sequence). V dropped 1 base and J dropped 7 bases, with 14 bases sitting between them. This CDR3 is CASSIGWGGGQPQHF. The CDR3 DNA reads TGTGCCAGTAGTATAGGATGGGGCGGTGGCCAGCCCCAGCATTTT.

The chain has TRBV7-9 and TRBJ1-2; no definite D call. Trimming stripped 1 base from V and 8 bases from J, with 11 bases between. This CDR3 contains 13 residues. Germline CDR1 reads SEHNR; CDR2 reads FQNEAQ (reference sequence). Here the CDR3 reads CASSLVWGDGYTF. Written as DNA, the CDR3 is TGTGCCAGCAGCTTAGTTTGGGGTGACGGCTACACCTTC.

The V gene is TRBV7-9, the J gene TRBJ2-1; 9 positions agree with TRBD1. This CDR3 has 14 amino acids. Germline V lookup: CDR1 SEHNR, CDR2 FQNEAQ (reference sequence). After removal of 5 bases from V and 15 bases from J, the junction contained 14 bases not matched to a gene. The CDR3 DNA reads TGTGCCAGCAGCCATTACCGGGACAGGGTCCCATCGTTCTTC. Residues: CASSHYRDRVPSFF.

This clone is labeled large (0.1 to 1%). The sample contains more than one DNA sequence encoding this CDR3. This sequence joins TRBV29-1 and TRBJ1-1; 12 bases align to TRBD1. The germline gives CDR1 SQVTM, CDR2 ANQGSEA. V shed 6 bases and J 6 bases; nucleotides not matched to a gene: 8. This CDR3 is built from 14 residues. CDR3 sequence reads: CSVTSGQGAAEAFF. For the CDR3, the DNA is TGCAGCGTGACATCGGGACAGGGGGCCGCTGAAGCTTTCTTT.

The chain combines TRBV19 with TRBJ2-5; D call uncertain. Trimming pared 3 bases from V and 5 bases from J, leaving 4 bases between. CDR3 length: 11 amino acids. Germline V gives CDR1 LNHDA, CDR2 SQIVND (reference sequence). The CDR3 DNA is TGTGCCAGTAGTATGGGGGAGACCCAGTACTTC. This gives the protein CASSMGETQYF.

The chain joins TRBV7-2 to TRBJ1-4, with D possibly TRBD1 on 5 matching bases. Germline lookup yields CDR1 SGHTA and CDR2 FQGNSA. The V and J ends lost 2 bases and 7 bases respectively, with 14 bases between them. The CDR3 spans 15 residues. The CDR3 DNA sequence: TGTGCCAGCAGCTTAAACGGCAGGGAGAGTGAAAAACTGTTTTTT. It specifies CASSLNGRESEKLFF.

There are a few counts of this clone. The chain couples TRBV18 to TRBJ1-4; D is perhaps TRBD1 (5 bases). Trimming pared 3 bases from V and 0 bases from J, leaving 11 bases between. The CDR3 sequence is 16 residues long. CDR1 is KGHSH and CDR2 is LQKENI in the germline V gene. In DNA, the CDR3 is TGTGCCAGCTCACCGTCGACAGCAGCAACTAATGAAAAACTGTTTTTT. This sequence encodes CASSPSTAATNEKLFF.

The rearrangement uses TRBV4-3 and TRBJ2-2, with 8 bases fitting TRBD1. Looked up from germline, CDR1 is LGHNA and CDR2 is YSLEER. The CDR3 sequence is 15 residues long. The J segment lost 6 bases and the V segment lost 0 bases, leaving 3 bases of the junction unmatched. DNA of the CDR3: TGCGCCAGCAGCCAAGAAATACAGGGGGCCGGGGAGCTGTTTTTT. Translating gives CASSQEIQGAGELFF.